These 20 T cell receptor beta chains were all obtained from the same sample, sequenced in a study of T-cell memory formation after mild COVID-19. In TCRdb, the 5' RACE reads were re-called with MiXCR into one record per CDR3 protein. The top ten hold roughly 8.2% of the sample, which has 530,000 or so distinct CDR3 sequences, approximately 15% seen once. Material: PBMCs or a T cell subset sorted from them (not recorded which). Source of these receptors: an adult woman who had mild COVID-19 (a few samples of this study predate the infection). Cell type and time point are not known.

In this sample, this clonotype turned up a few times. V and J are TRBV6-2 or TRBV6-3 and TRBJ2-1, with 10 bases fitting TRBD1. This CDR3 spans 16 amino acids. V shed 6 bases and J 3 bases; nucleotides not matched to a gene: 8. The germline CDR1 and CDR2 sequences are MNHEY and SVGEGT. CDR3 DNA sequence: TGTGCCAGCAGCCCCCTTGGGACAGGGGTCTACAATGAGCAGTTCTTC. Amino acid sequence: CASSPLGTGVYNEQFF.

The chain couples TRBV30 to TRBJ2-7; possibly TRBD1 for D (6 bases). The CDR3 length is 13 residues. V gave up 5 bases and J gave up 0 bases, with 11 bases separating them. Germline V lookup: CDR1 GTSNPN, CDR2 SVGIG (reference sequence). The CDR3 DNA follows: TGTGCCTGGGGGGGCCTTAGCTCCTACGAGCAGTACTTC. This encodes CAWGGLSSYEQYF.

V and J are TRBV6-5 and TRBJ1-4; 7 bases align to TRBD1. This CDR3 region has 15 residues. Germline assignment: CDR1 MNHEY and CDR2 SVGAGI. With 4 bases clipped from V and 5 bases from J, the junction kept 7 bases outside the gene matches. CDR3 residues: CASSFAGTENEKLFF. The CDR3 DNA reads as TGTGCCAGCAGTTTCGCCGGGACAGAAAATGAAAAACTGTTTTTT.

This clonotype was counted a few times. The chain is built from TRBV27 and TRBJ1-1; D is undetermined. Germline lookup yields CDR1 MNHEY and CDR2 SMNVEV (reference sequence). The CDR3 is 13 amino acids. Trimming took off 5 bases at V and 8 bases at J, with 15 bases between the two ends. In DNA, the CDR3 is TGTGCCAGCAGTCAAGACCAGAAAAGGGAAGCTTTCTTT. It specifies CASSQDQKREAFF.

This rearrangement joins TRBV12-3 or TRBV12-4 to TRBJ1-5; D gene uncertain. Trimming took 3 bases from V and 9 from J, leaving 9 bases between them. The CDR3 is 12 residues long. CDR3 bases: TGTGCCAGCAGTTTTTCGGTTATGCCCCAGCATTTT. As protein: CASSFSVMPQHF.

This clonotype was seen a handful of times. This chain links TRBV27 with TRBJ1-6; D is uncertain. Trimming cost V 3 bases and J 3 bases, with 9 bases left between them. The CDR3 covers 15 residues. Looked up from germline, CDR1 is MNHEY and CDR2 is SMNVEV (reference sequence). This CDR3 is CASSFMRDYNSPLHF. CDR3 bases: TGTGCCAGCAGTTTCATGAGGGACTATAATTCACCCCTCCACTTT.

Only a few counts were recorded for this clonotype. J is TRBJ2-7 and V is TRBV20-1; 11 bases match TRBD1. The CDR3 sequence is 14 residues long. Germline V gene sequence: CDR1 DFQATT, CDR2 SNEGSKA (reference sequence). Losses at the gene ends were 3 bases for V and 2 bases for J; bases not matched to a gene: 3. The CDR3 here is CSASRTGGAYEQYF. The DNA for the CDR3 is TGCAGTGCTAGTCGGACAGGGGGCGCCTACGAGCAGTACTTC.

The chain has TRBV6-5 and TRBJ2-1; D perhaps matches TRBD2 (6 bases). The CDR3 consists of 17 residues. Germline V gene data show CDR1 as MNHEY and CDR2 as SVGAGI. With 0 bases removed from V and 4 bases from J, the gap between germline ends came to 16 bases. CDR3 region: CASSYSWEAPGYNEQFF. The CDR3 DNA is TGTGCCAGCAGTTACTCGTGGGAGGCCCCTGGTTACAATGAGCAGTTCTTC.

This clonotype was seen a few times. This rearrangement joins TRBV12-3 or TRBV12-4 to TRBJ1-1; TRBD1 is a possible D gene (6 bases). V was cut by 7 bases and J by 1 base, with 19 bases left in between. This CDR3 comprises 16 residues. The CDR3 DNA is TGTGCCAGCACTCCAAACATAGGGGGGACGAACACTGAAGCTTTCTTT. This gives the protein CASTPNIGGTNTEAFF.

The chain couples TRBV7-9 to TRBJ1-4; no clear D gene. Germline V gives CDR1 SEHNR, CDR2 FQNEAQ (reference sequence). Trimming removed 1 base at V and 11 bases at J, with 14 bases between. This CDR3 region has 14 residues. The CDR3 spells CASSLEAPTAKLFF. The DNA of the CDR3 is TGTGCCAGCAGCTTAGAGGCCCCGACGGCCAAACTGTTTTTT.

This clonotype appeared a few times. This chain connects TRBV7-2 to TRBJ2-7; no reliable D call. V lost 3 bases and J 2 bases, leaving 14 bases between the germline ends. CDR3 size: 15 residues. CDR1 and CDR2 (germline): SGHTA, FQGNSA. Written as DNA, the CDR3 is TGTGCCAGCAGCTTGTCCCCCGCGTCGACCTACGAGCAGTACTTC. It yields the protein CASSLSPASTYEQYF.

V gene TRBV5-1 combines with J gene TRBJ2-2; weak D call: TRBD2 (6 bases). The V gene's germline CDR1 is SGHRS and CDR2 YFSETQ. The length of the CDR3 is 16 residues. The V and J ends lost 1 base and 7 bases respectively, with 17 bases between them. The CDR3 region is CASSLRVVGGDGELFF. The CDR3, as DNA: TGCGCCAGCAGCTTGCGGGTCGTTGGCGGGGACGGGGAGCTGTTTTTT.

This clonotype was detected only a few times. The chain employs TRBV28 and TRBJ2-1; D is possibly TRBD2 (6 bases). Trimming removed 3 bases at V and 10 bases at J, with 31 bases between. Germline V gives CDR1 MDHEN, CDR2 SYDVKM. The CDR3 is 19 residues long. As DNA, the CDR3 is TGTGCCAGCAGTTTTGCCGTAAGCGGCTGGGACTGGCCCATTAGGGAGCAGTTCTTC. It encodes CASSFAVSGWDWPIREQFF.

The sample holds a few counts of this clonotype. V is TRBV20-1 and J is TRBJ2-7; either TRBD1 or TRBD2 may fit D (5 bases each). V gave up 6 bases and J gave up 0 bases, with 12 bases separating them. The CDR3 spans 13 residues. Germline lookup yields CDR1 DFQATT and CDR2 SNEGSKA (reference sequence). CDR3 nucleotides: TGCAGTGCCGGGACGGCGAACTCCTACGAGCAGTACTTC. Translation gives CSAGTANSYEQYF.

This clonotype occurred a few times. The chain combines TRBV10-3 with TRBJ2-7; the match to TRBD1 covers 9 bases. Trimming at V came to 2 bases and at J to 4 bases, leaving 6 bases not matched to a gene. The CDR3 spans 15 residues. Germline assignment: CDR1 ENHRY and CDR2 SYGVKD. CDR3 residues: CAISELGQGLYEQYF. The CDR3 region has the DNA TGTGCCATCAGTGAGCTGGGACAGGGACTGTACGAGCAGTACTTC.

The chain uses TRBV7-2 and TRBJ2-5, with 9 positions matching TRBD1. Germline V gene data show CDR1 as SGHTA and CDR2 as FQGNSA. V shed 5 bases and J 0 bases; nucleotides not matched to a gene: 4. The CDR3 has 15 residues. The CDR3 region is CASSIGTGNQETQYF. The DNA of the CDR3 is TGTGCCAGCAGCATCGGGACAGGGAACCAAGAGACCCAGTACTTC.

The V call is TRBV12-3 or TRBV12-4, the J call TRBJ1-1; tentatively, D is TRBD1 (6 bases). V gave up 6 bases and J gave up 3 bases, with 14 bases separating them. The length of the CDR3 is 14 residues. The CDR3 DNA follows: TGTGCCAGCAGCCCGCAGGGGTTCTACACTGAAGCTTTCTTT. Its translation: CASSPQGFYTEAFF.

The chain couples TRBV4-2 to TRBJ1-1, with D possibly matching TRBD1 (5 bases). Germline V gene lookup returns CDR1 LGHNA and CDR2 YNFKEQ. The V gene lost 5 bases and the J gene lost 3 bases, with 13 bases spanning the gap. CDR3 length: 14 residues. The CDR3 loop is CASSSGEGYTEAFF. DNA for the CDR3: TGTGCCAGCAGCTCGGGGGAGGGGTACACTGAAGCTTTCTTT.

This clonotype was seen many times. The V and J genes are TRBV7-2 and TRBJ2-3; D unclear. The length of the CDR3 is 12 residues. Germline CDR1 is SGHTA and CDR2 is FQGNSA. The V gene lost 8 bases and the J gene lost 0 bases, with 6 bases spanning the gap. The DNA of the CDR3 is TGTGCCAGCGCGGACAGCACAGATACGCAGTATTTT. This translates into CASADSTDTQYF.

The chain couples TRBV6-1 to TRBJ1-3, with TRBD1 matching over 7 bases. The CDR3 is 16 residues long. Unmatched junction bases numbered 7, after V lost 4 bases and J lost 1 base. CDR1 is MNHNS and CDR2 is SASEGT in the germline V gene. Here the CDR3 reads CASSVYRGSSGNTIYF. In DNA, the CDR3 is TGTGCCAGCAGTGTATACAGGGGTTCGTCTGGAAACACCATATATTTT.